Described below is a single T cell receptor beta chain sequence and its context. The sample belongs to a study of blood T cell repertoires in COVID-19. As for the study in general: The study drew acute and convalescent COVID-19 samples from the United States, Italy and Spain. T cells, B-cell-depleted T cells, or PBMCs provided the cDNA or gDNA that served as material.

The CDR3 runs to 13 residues. Trimming pared 4 bases from V and 8 bases from J, leaving 17 bases between. Germline V CDR1 and CDR2: SQVTM, ANQGSEA. Under the authors' procedure: Reference gene primers were amplified, and this amplification served to estimate nucleated cell counts. This table comes from immunoSEQ multiplex PCR, and its TCRdb copy is limited to in-frame clones, with some not included. V and J calls and clone size are given by that table; D and trimming were obtained from the DNA. The sample lists some 140,000 clones; roughly four fifths were seen once. The chain employs TRBV29-1 and TRBJ1-2, with D perhaps matching TRBD1 (6 bases). The sequence came from a human donor in a cohort sampled during active COVID-19. Sequenced: peripheral blood. The CDR3 sequence is CSVVGPGAKGYTF. The CDR3 DNA sequence: TGCAGCGTTGTCGGGCCAGGGGCTAAGGGCTACACCTTC.